This T cell receptor beta chain was found in a study of regulatory T cells in long-lasting Graves disease. This clonotype was counted many times. CDR3 size: 14 residues. Trimming removed 11 bases from V and 5 bases from J, with 16 bases in between. CDR1 MNHNS and CDR2 SASEGT come from the germline V gene. As for time point: newly diagnosed GD, antithyroid drugs for less than 3 months. Extracted RNA from PBMCs served as the source of the TCR library. Arm-PCR with iRepertoire HTBI primers amplified the CDR3 regions for these TCR beta libraries. TCRdb re-called the multiplex PCR reads with MiXCR, one entry per CDR3 protein. In the table there are about 540,000 distinct CDR3 sequences, less than 15% of which are singletons. This same sample was also taken into another study, of T cells in Graves' hyperthyroidism and ophthalmopathy. That source reports: Graves' hyperthyroidism qualified as stable when ophthalmopathy did not progress within 18 months.

The TCR comes from a man younger than 45 with Graves disease. V usage is TRBV6-1 and J usage is TRBJ1-6; D not certain. Sequenced here: peripheral blood mononuclear cells (PBMCs), sampled at new diagnosis, from a patient treated with antithyroid drugs. For the CDR3, the DNA is TGTGCCGGAGCCCTGGGCGCCGATAATTCACCCCTCCACTTT. It codes for CAGALGADNSPLHF.